Included here is one T cell receptor (beta chain) sequence, with context. Its matching antigen is unknown. This record belongs to a study of CD8 T cells in Susac syndrome. The authors sequenced TCR beta from blood CD8+ and CD4+ T cells. The authors reverse transcribed roughly 0.5 to 1 ug RNA with random hexamers. Amplification of TCR beta CDR3 by immunoSEQ multiplex PCR spanned 54 Vbeta and 13 Jbeta. TCRdb fed the immunoSEQ multiplex PCR reads into MiXCR, producing one record per CDR3 protein. The table has around 180,000 distinct CDR3 sequences, about 95% seen once. This CDR3 has 15 amino acids. CDR1 and CDR2 from the germline V gene are SGHRS and YFSETQ. The J segment lost 3 bases and the V segment lost 2 bases, leaving 6 bases of the junction unmatched. Study-wide findings and caveats: The study acknowledged a relatively small number of individuals in its TCR sequencing and HLA analysis.

What was sequenced was CD8+ T cells from PBMCs. This TCR was recovered from a human donor with multiple sclerosis. The chain uses TRBV5-1 and TRBJ2-7; 9 nucleotides match TRBD1. The chain's CDR3 is CASSFRDRDVYEQYF. For the CDR3, the DNA is TGCGCCAGCAGCTTCCGGGACAGGGATGTCTACGAGCAGTACTTC.